This T cell receptor (beta chain) is drawn from a study of CD8+ T cells in alopecia areata listed by TCRdb under 2018. With regard to the full study: High-throughput TCRbeta sequencing was used to examine T cell clonal expansion in alopecia areata in both the C3H/HeJ mouse model and human patients. On the human side, TCRbeta sequencing was run on scalp tissue and on sorted CD4+ and CD8+ peripheral blood T cells from healthy controls and from alopecia areata patients with either patchy or totalis/universalis disease. Scalp clonality was compared across normal scalp (n=4), patchy alopecia areata scalp (n=8), and alopecia totalis/universalis scalp (n=8). RNA was extracted with the PAXgene miRNA kit for fixed scalp, the miRNeasy kit for PBMCs, and the RNeasy kit for mouse skin. immunoSEQ multiplex PCR using 35 Vbeta forward primers and 13 Jbeta reverse primers was used to amplify TCRbeta CDR3 regions.

Study-wide findings and limitations: Lesional scalp, especially in alopecia totalis/universalis, showed higher clonality and more expanded CD8+ clones than normal scalp, suggesting antigenic drive. Unlike mouse skin, where gammadelta T cells dominate, normal human skin contains resident alphabeta T cells that get sequenced too, which complicates analysis of the scalp TCR repertoire. Compared with mice, TCR sequences shared between patients were less clear, possibly partly because of HLA diversity across the patient population.

The germline V gene (reference sequence) provides CDR1 MNHEY and CDR2 SMNVEV. The CDR3 runs 13 residues from the cysteine to the phenylalanine. Only the CDR3 part of the read is kept: 39 bases, read in frame from the first base. The junction shows trimming of 5 bases on V and 4 bases on J, plus 11 bases between the germline ends. After PBMCs were isolated by density centrifugation and stained for CD3, CD4 and CD8, a FACSAria was used to sort CD4+ and CD8+ T cells. Scalp biopsies and blood samples were obtained from unaffected controls. About this clone itself: What this receptor recognizes is not known. The sample holds no much larger clone one base away, and base qualities are not on file.

Libraries came from the immunoSEQ multiplex PCR assay. For TCR sequencing, RNA was extracted from every sample and reverse transcribed into cDNA to serve as template. SuperScript III was used to make first-strand cDNA, primed with a 2:1 mix of oligo-dT and random hexamers. A synthetic immune receptor repertoire was used to measure amplification bias, and any remaining bias was corrected computationally. For the original study's pipeline: Raw reads were preprocessed to remove errors, and CDR3 was defined according to IMGT conventions as the region from the conserved cysteine to phenylalanine. Clonality was computed by normalizing Shannon entropy by log2 of the number of productive unique TCRs and subtracting the result from 1. Scalp TCRbeta sequences were cross-referenced with sorted blood CD4 and CD8 repertoires so that the CD4 or CD8 identity of scalp clones could be inferred. TCRdb's version of the immuneACCESS table is confined to in-frame rearrangements and falls short of the full clone set. An unresolved V gene accounts for under half of the shortfall where checked; the remainder is of unknown origin. The V and J calls and clone size were taken over from that table, and D and trimming were inferred from the DNA. This sample is represented by 110,000 to 150,000 clones; approximately 56% of them were singletons. The ten largest clones take up 30% to 45% of the sample.

Sequencing input: CD8+ T cells sorted from blood. The chain was built from TRBV27 and TRBJ1-2; the D region possibly corresponds to TRBD1 (6 bases align). This receptor was obtained from a human donor in good health. The CDR3 region: CASSDGTTYGYTF. The nucleotides are TGTGCCAGCAGTGACGGGACAACCTATGGCTACACCTTC.